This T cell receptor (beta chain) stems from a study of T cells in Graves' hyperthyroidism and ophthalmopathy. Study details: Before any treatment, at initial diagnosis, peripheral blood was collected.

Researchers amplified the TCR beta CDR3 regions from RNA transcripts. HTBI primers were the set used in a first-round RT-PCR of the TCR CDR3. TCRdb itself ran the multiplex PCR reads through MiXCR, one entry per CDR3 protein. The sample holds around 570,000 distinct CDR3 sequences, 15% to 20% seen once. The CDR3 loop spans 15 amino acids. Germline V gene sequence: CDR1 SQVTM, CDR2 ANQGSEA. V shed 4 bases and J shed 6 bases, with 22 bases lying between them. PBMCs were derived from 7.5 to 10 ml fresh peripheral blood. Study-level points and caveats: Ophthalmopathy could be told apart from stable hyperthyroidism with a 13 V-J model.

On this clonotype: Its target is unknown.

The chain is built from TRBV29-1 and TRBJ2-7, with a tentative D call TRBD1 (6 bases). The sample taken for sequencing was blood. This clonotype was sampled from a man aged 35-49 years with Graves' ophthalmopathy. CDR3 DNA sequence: TGCAGCGTTGGGTTGCCCACGGGTGGGGGCTCCGAGCAGTACTTC. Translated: CSVGLPTGGGSEQYF.